These 30 T cell receptor beta chains share one sample of origin, sequenced in a study of PD-1 blockade in classical Hodgkin lymphoma. Some clones are missing from TCRdb's copy, which holds only in-frame ones; the method was immunoSEQ multiplex PCR. The repertoire consists of about 36,000 clones, with more than 65% occurring once and the leading ten covering around an eighth. All trial patients relapsed after autologous stem cell transplantation. Sequences were derived from peripheral blood mononuclear cells (PBMCs), sampled before the second cycle of nivolumab. The receptor source for this set is a human donor with classical Hodgkin lymphoma.

J is TRBJ1-5 and V is TRBV6-1, with D uncertain. The CDR3 is 13 amino acids. V lost 2 bases to trimming and J lost 4 bases, with 6 bases between them. The V gene's germline CDR1 is MNHNS and CDR2 SASEGT. CDR3 sequence reads: CASSERGNQPQHF. For the CDR3, the DNA is TGTGCCAGCAGTGAACGGGGAAATCAGCCCCAGCATTTT.

The V and J genes are TRBV6-1 and TRBJ1-5; TRBD1 might be the D (5 bases). V gave up 4 bases and J gave up 2 bases, with 21 bases separating them. The germline V gene has CDR1 MNHNS and CDR2 SASEGT. The CDR3 is 18 residues long. The CDR3 DNA follows: TGTGCCAGCAGTGGGACCGGGACCCTCGGCCGAGGCAATCAGCCCCAGCATTTT. It encodes CASSGTGTLGRGNQPQHF.

This sequence joins TRBV6-5 and TRBJ1-4; D perhaps matches TRBD1 (6 bases). CDR3 length: 13 amino acids. V shed 7 bases and J shed 6 bases, with 12 bases lying between them. The germline V gene has CDR1 MNHEY and CDR2 SVGAGI. The CDR3 region is CASKGVLDEKLFF. The CDR3 DNA is TGTGCCAGCAAGGGGGTCTTAGATGAAAAACTGTTTTTT.

In DNA, the CDR3 is TGCGCCAGCAGCCAAGATAGGGACTCCACAGATACGCAGTATTTT. Residues: CASSQDRDSTDTQYF. J is TRBJ2-3 and V is TRBV4-3; tentative D call: TRBD2 (6 bases). Trimming stripped 0 bases from V and 2 bases from J, with 9 bases between. From germline, CDR1 is LGHNA and CDR2 YSLEER. The CDR3 length is 15 residues.

This sequence joins TRBV4-2 and TRBJ2-7; 9 bases match TRBD2. The CDR3 covers 14 residues. V dropped 4 bases and J dropped 4; count of bases not matched to a gene: 5. Germline values: CDR1 LGHNA, CDR2 YNFKEQ. The CDR3 DNA reads as TGTGCCAGCAGCCCGGGACTAGCTGGGTACGAGCAGTACTTC. Its translation is CASSPGLAGYEQYF.

There are many counts of this clone. The CDR3 loop is CASSPRDRGSYEQYF. The CDR3 region has the DNA TGTGCCAGCAGTCCCCGGGACAGGGGTTCCTACGAGCAGTACTTC. This rearrangement joins TRBV7-8 to TRBJ2-7; 10 nucleotides line up with TRBD1. The CDR3 is made up of 15 amino acids. Per germline, CDR1 SGHVS and CDR2 FQNEAQ. Losses at the gene ends were 6 bases for V and 1 base for J; bases not matched to a gene: 6. The whole variable domain, remainder taken from reference TRBV7-8 and TRBJ2-7, is GAGVSQSPRYKVAKRGQDVALRCDPISGHVSLFWYQQALGQGPEFLTYFQNEAQLDKSGLPSDRFFAERPEGSVSTLKIQRTQQEDSAVYLCASSPRDRGSYEQYFGPGTRLTVT.

The chain recombines TRBV6-5 with TRBJ1-2; unclear D gene. The length of the CDR3 is 15 residues. Trimming stripped 5 bases from V and 0 bases from J, with 13 bases between. Germline loops: CDR1 MNHEY, CDR2 SVGAGI. The CDR3 bases are TGTGCCAGCAGTCACCCCTCAGCTACTAACTATGGCTACACCTTC. Translation gives CASSHPSATNYGYTF.

The V gene is TRBV10-3, the J gene TRBJ2-5, with D maybe TRBD2 (5 bases). The CDR3 spans 14 residues. The germline CDR1 and CDR2 sequences are ENHRY and SYGVKD. Trimming took off 6 bases at V and 2 bases at J, with 13 bases between the two ends. Here the CDR3 reads CAIRRPGIQETQYF. The CDR3 coding sequence is TGTGCCATCAGGAGACCGGGAATACAAGAGACCCAGTACTTC.

J is TRBJ2-3 and V is TRBV9; 8 positions match TRBD2. J lost 1 base, V lost 4 bases, and 8 bases had no gene match. Looked up from germline, CDR1 is SGDLS and CDR2 is YYNGEE. This CDR3 is built from 16 residues. The CDR3 reads CASSHAGRAGTDTQYF. The CDR3 DNA reads as TGTGCCAGCAGCCATGCCGGGAGGGCAGGCACAGATACGCAGTATTTT.

CDR3 amino acids: CASSLVLSRNEQFF. The DNA of the CDR3 is TGTGCCAGCAGCTTGGTTCTGAGTCGAAATGAGCAGTTCTTC. The gene calls are TRBV5-5 and TRBJ2-1, with unresolved D. Germline values: CDR1 SGHKS, CDR2 YYEKEE (reference sequence). The CDR3 spans 14 residues. Trimming shortened V by 0 bases and J by 7 bases, and 11 bases separated the two germline ends.

V gene TRBV10-3 combines with J gene TRBJ2-5; 9 bases are shared with TRBD2. The CDR3 contains 17 residues. The J segment lost 3 bases and the V segment lost 0 bases, leaving 8 bases of the junction unmatched. Per germline, CDR1 ENHRY and CDR2 SYGVKD. DNA for the CDR3: TGTGCCATCAGTGAGTCGATGCGGATAGCGGGAGAAGAGACCCAGTACTTC. Its translation is CAISESMRIAGEETQYF.

This clone showed up just a few times. Other nucleotide sequences from this sample produce the same CDR3. The chain combines TRBV7-9 with TRBJ1-4; D not resolved. V lost 3 bases, J lost 0 bases, and 5 bases lay in between. The CDR3 runs to 14 residues. CDR1 and CDR2 (germline): SEHNR, FQNEAQ (reference sequence). CDR3 sequence: CASSLDTTNEKLFF. CDR3 coding DNA: TGTGCCAGCAGCTTGGATACAACTAATGAAAAACTGTTTTTT.

Sample share makes this clone medium-sized. CDR3 in amino acids: CASSPTGRSEQYF. The CDR3 DNA follows: TGCGCCAGCAGCCCGACCGGACGTAGCGAGCAGTACTTC. This chain joins TRBV5-1 and TRBJ2-7; D remains ambiguous. Germline V gene lookup returns CDR1 SGHRS and CDR2 YFSETQ. Trimming removed 4 bases from V and 6 bases from J, with 14 bases in between. This CDR3 contains 13 residues. Looking up the rest from reference TRBV5-1 and TRBJ2-7 gives the full variable domain: KAGVTQTPRYLIKTRGQQVTLSCSPISGHRSVSWYQQTPGQGLQFLFEYFSETQRNKGNFPGRFSGRQFSNSRSEMNVSTLELGDSALYLCASSPTGRSEQYFGPGTRLTVT.

This chain uses TRBV28 with TRBJ2-1; D gene uncertain. The ends were cut back, 2 bases at V and 7 bases at J, with 9 bases in the middle. The length of the CDR3 is 13 residues. Germline V lookup: CDR1 MDHEN, CDR2 SYDVKM. In DNA, the CDR3 is TGTGCCAGCAGTTTAGTTAACGCGAATGAGCAGTTCTTC. This sequence encodes CASSLVNANEQFF.

This clone was seen just once. CDR3 loop: CASSNYDPRTEAFF. The CDR3 coding sequence is TGTGCCAGCAGCAACTATGACCCGAGGACTGAAGCTTTCTTT. The chain is built from TRBV11-1 and TRBJ1-1; D is undetermined. Germline V CDR1 and CDR2: SGHAT, FQDESV (reference sequence). Deletions cut 5 bases from V and 5 bases from J, with 15 bases between. This CDR3 region has 14 residues.

This sequence joins TRBV11-2 and TRBJ2-6, with no clear D. This CDR3 has 12 amino acids. Germline values: CDR1 SGHAT, CDR2 FQNNGV. The V end lost 11 bases, the J end lost 4 bases, and 9 bases lay between the germline ends. This chain's CDR3 is CASSVGANVLTF. Here the CDR3 DNA reads TGTGCCTCATCAGTCGGGGCCAACGTCCTGACTTTC.

This chain joins TRBV5-1 and TRBJ2-3, with D uncertain. Germline V gene sequence: CDR1 SGHRS, CDR2 YFSETQ. V gave up 4 bases and J gave up 4 bases, with 16 bases separating them. The length of the CDR3 is 15 residues. The CDR3 DNA sequence: TGCGCCAGCAGCCCAGCTTGGGCTGCGGCAGATACGCAGTATTTT. Protein: CASSPAWAAADTQYF.

The chain uses TRBV7-3 and TRBJ2-2; D ambiguous. Trimming cost V 2 bases and J 2 bases, with 15 bases left between them. CDR3 length: 17 amino acids. The germline gives CDR1 SGHTA, CDR2 FQGTGA. The CDR3 spells CASSLGFGRLNTGELFF. In DNA form, the CDR3 reads TGTGCCAGCAGCTTAGGGTTCGGTAGATTAAACACCGGGGAGCTGTTTTTT.

The genes are TRBV19 and TRBJ2-5, with TRBD1 identical over 8 bases. The CDR3 has 14 amino acids. The V gene's germline CDR1 is LNHDA and CDR2 SQIVND (reference sequence). V dropped 3 bases and J dropped 8; count of bases not matched to a gene: 8. CDR3 nucleotide sequence: TGTGCCAGTAGTATTGGGCAGGGGGCAGCCACCCAGTACTTC. It encodes CASSIGQGAATQYF.

This sequence joins TRBV4-3 and TRBJ1-5; D is undetermined. The germline V and J ends were trimmed by 0 bases and 4 bases, with 7 bases remaining between them. The CDR3 has 14 amino acids. CDR1 is LGHNA and CDR2 is YSLEER in the germline V gene. This chain's CDR3 is CASSQDSLNQPQHF. CDR3 coding DNA: TGCGCCAGCAGCCAAGACAGTTTAAATCAGCCCCAGCATTTT.

The V gene is TRBV28, the J gene TRBJ2-3, with D unresolved. Germline V gene data show CDR1 as MDHEN and CDR2 as SYDVKM. The CDR3 has 15 amino acids. The V end lost 6 bases, the J end lost 1 base, and 14 bases lay between the germline ends. The CDR3 is CASRNTGPRTDTQYF. The CDR3 bases are TGTGCCAGCAGGAACACCGGCCCCCGCACAGATACGCAGTATTTT.

The sample holds one count of this clone. The V gene is TRBV29-1, the J gene TRBJ1-1, with unresolved D. Trimming cost V 1 base and J 11 bases, with 11 bases left between them. There are 11 residues in the CDR3. Per germline, CDR1 SQVTM and CDR2 ANQGSEA. This chain's CDR3 is CSVEVGLRAFF. The CDR3 coding sequence is TGCAGCGTTGAAGTTGGGTTGCGGGCTTTCTTT. Supplemented by reference TRBV29-1 and TRBJ1-1, the full variable domain reads SAVISQKPSRDICQRGTSLTIQCQVDSQVTMMFWYRQQPGQSLTLIATANQGSEATYESGFVIDKFPISRPNLTFSTLTVSNMSPEDSSIYLCSVEVGLRAFFGQGTRLTVV.

This chain links TRBV5-4 with TRBJ2-3; D is unclear. V lost 2 bases and J lost 5, with 15 bases in between. The CDR3 is 15 residues long. In germline, CDR1 is SGHNT, CDR2 YYREEE (reference sequence). CDR3 in DNA: TGTGCCAGCAGCTTCGTTTCGGGTAGTAGAGATACGCAGTATTTT. This encodes CASSFVSGSRDTQYF.

This clone was counted a few times. This rearrangement joins TRBV18 to TRBJ1-1, with TRBD1 matching over 8 bases. After removal of 8 bases from V and 2 bases from J, the junction contained 13 bases not matched to a gene. This CDR3 is 16 amino acids long. Per the germline V gene, CDR1 is KGHSH and CDR2 is LQKENI. DNA of the CDR3: TGTGCCAGCACGATCGGCGGGACAGGAGTAAACACTGAAGCTTTCTTT. Translated: CASTIGGTGVNTEAFF. Full variable domain (missing parts from reference TRBV18 and TRBJ1-1): NAGVMQNPRHLVRRRGQEARLRCSPMKGHSHVYWYRQLPEEGLKFMVYLQKENIIDESGMPKERFSAEFPKEGPSILRIQQVVRGDSAAYFCASTIGGTGVNTEAFFGQGTRLTVV.

The V call is TRBV30, the J call TRBJ2-1, with TRBD2 identical over 7 bases. The ends lost 3 bases at V and 14 bases at J; junction bases unmatched: 7. The CDR3 runs 11 residues. Germline-derived CDR1 and CDR2 are GTSNPN and SVGIG (reference sequence). The CDR3 DNA reads TGTGCCTGGAGCCTGGGGGGAGGGGAGTTCTTC. Its translation is CAWSLGGGEFF.

This clone has more than one count but fewer than ten. Additional DNA sequences in this sample encode the identical CDR3. This chain links TRBV28 with TRBJ1-2, with D hard to call. Trimming shortened V by 6 bases and J by 4 bases, and 9 bases separated the two germline ends. Per the germline V gene, CDR1 is MDHEN and CDR2 is SYDVKM. The CDR3 is 12 amino acids. The CDR3 spells CASSPGGYGYTF. CDR3 DNA sequence: TGTGCCAGCAGCCCGGGAGGCTATGGCTACACCTTC.

The chain couples TRBV9 to TRBJ2-1, with TRBD1 as a possible D gene (6 bases). Trimming cost V 4 bases and J 6 bases, with 20 bases left between them. Germline CDR1 SGDLS, CDR2 YYNGEE. This CDR3 comprises 16 residues. CDR3 nucleotides: TGTGCCAGCAGCCCGAGGGGGACCCCTTCACCCAATGAGCAGTTCTTC. Protein: CASSPRGTPSPNEQFF.

The rearrangement uses TRBV11-3 and TRBJ1-6; D is unresolved. Deletions cut 6 bases from V and 3 bases from J, with 9 bases between. CDR1 is SGHNT and CDR2 is YENEEA in the germline V gene. This CDR3 region has 14 residues. The CDR3: CASSHPRYNSPLHF. The CDR3 bases are TGTGCCAGCAGTCATCCTCGCTATAATTCACCCCTCCACTTT.

The V and J genes are TRBV6-1 and TRBJ1-5, with D unresolved. The V end lost 2 bases, the J end lost 3 bases, and 11 bases lay between the germline ends. This CDR3 contains 15 residues. In germline, CDR1 is MNHNS, CDR2 SASEGT. The CDR3 is CASSESLTTNQPQHF. The CDR3 DNA is TGTGCCAGCAGTGAAAGTTTGACTACCAATCAGCCCCAGCATTTT.

Here the CDR3 DNA reads TGTGCCAGCAACAACCGGGACAGGGCTACCGGGGAGCTGTTTTTT. Residues: CASNNRDRATGELFF. This chain connects TRBV9 to TRBJ2-2; 9 nucleotides match TRBD1. Germline loops: CDR1 SGDLS, CDR2 YYNGEE. V shed 6 bases, J shed 5 bases, and the junction held 8 bases outside the gene matches. The CDR3 loop spans 15 amino acids.